This TCR beta chain was recovered during a study of shared T cell receptors in the human thymus. Clones were read by immunoSEQ multiplex PCR, and TCRdb kept only the in-frame ones, dropping some. The table shows about 660,000 clones, with 80% to 90% occurring only once. Separately, the same data were catalogued under a study of human thymus T cells.

This TCR was recovered from a boy under three years old with a congenital heart defect. The sequenced sample consisted of thymocytes.

The CDR3 protein is CASSPGGQGAYNYGYTF. The DNA for the CDR3 is TGTGCCAGCTCACCGGGTGGACAGGGGGCCTATAACTATGGCTACACCTTC. V and J are TRBV18 and TRBJ1-2; 11 nucleotides line up with TRBD1. Germline assignment: CDR1 KGHSH and CDR2 LQKENI. Trimming took 3 bases from V and 1 from J; bases not matched to a gene: 7. The CDR3 totals 17 residues.